What follows describes a single TCR beta chain. Its antigen is as yet unknown. For the second PCR, which ran for roughly 7 to 11 cycles, a sample-barcoded 5' primer and a J-beta primer mix were used. TCRdb recomputed calls from the 5' RACE reads with MiXCR, one row per CDR3 protein. The sample consists of about 800,000 distinct CDR3 sequences, roughly 25% of them appearing once. The CDR3 spans 14 residues. Germline V gene data show CDR1 as SGHRS and CDR2 as YFSETQ. V was clipped by 5 bases and J by 4 bases, with 16 bases between them. The data belong to a study of blood T cells in healthy people across ages. Overall study findings and caveats: It was the long-lived donors that had more naive CD4+ cells and higher diversity than aged donors.

This sample also belongs to another study, concerning T cells of mothers and their children. From that study: With unrelated pairs as the comparison, related mother-child pairs had a slightly higher overlap that was not significant.

This sequence originates from a boy aged 5 to 17 in good health. The material sequenced was blood. The chain recombines TRBV5-1 with TRBJ2-7, with D unresolved. CDR3 amino acids: CASRLDWNRYEQYF. The DNA of the CDR3 is TGCGCCAGCAGGCTGGATTGGAACAGATACGAGCAGTACTTC. The entire variable domain, with the rest obtained from reference TRBV5-1 and TRBJ2-7, is as follows: KAGVTQTPRYLIKTRGQQVTLSCSPISGHRSVSWYQQTPGQGLQFLFEYFSETQRNKGNFPGRFSGRQFSNSRSEMNVSTLELGDSALYLCASRLDWNRYEQYFGPGTRLTVT.